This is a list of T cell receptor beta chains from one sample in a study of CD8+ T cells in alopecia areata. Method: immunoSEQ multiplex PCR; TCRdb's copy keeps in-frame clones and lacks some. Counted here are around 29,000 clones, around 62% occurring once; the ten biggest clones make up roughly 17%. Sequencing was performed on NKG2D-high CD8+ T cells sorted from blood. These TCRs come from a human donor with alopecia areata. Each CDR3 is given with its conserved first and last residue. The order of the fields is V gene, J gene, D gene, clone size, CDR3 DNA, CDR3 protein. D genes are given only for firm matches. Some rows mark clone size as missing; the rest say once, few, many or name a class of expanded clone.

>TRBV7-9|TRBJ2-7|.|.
TGTGCCAGCAGTAACGGATTCTCCTACGAGCAGTACTTC
CASSNGFSYEQYF
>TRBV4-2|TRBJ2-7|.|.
TGTGCCAGCATGGACGGACTCTCCTACGAGCAGTACTTC
CASMDGLSYEQYF
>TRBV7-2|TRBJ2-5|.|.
TGTGCCAGCAGCCCCAGGTGGGGTAGCGAGACCCAGTACTTC
CASSPRWGSETQYF
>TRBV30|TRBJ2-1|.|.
TGTGCCTGGAGTGTGGACAAGTACAATGAGCAGTTCTTC
CAWSVDKYNEQFF
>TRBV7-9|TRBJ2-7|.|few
TGTGCCAGCAGTTTGGGGCCTGACTACGAGCAGTACTTC
CASSLGPDYEQYF
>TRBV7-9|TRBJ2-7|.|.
TGTGCCAGCACCAACATAGGTCTAACAGGGATCTACGAGCAGTACTTC
CASTNIGLTGIYEQYF
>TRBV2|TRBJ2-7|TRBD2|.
TGTGCCAGACGGGGACTAGCGGGTGCCACTGGGTACTTC
CARRGLAGATGYF
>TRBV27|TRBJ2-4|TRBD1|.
TGTGCCAGCAGTTCTATGACAGGGGGCGATGCCCCAAAAAACATTCAGTACTTC
CASSSMTGGDAPKNIQYF
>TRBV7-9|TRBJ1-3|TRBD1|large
TGTGCCAGCAGCTTAGCGACAGGGGTCTCTGGAAACACCATATATTTT
CASSLATGVSGNTIYF
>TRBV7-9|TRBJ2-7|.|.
TGTGCCAGCGCCCCTTTGCTGACCTCCTACGAGCAGTACTTC
CASAPLLTSYEQYF
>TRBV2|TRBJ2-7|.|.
TGTGCCAGCAGTGAAATGGGGGACCCTGGATACGAGCAGTACTTC
CASSEMGDPGYEQYF
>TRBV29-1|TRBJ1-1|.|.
TGCAGCGTTGAAGTCGAGAACACTGAAGCTTTCTTT
CSVEVENTEAFF
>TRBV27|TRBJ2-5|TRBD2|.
TGTGCCAGCTGGGTTGCCAGCGGGAGTTCGGAGACCCAGTACTTC
CASWVASGSSETQYF
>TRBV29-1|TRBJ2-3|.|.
TGCAGCGTTGAGTTAGGGGAAGATACGCAGTATTTT
CSVELGEDTQYF
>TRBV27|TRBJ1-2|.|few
TGTGCCAGCAGTTTTATCGGGGATCCGAACTATGGCTACACCTTC
CASSFIGDPNYGYTF
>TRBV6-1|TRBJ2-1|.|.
TGTGCCAGCAGTGAAGTTGGGTGGTGGAGGCCCGGGACAAAAAACAATGAGCAGTTCTTC
CASSEVGWWRPGTKNNEQFF
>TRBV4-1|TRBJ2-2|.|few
TGCGCCAGCAGCCAAGGAACAGGGTTAAACACCGGGGAGCTGTTTTTT
CASSQGTGLNTGELFF
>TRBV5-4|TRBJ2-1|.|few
TGTGCCAGCAGCTTGGGTCCTCCAGCTGGCAATGAGCAGTTCTTC
CASSLGPPAGNEQFF
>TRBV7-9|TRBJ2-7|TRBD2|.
TGTGCCAGCAGCTCCGGGACTAGCAACGAATACGAGCAGTACTTC
CASSSGTSNEYEQYF
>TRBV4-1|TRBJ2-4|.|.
TGCGCCAGCAGCCAAGGGGAGGGGGGCGCCAACATTCAGTACTTC
CASSQGEGGANIQYF
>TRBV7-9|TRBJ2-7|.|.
TGTGCCAGCACACGAGTCGGGACTGCCCCCAATGAGCAGTACTTC
CASTRVGTAPNEQYF
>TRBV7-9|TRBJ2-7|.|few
TGTGCCAGCAGCGCCCCAGGGTCCTACGAGCAGTACTTC
CASSAPGSYEQYF
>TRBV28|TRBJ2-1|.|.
TGTGCCAGCAGTTTAGCGGGGAACTCCTACAATGAGCAGTTCTTC
CASSLAGNSYNEQFF
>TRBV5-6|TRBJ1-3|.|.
TGTGCCAGCAGCCGTACGGGATTCGCTGGAAACACCATATATTTT
CASSRTGFAGNTIYF
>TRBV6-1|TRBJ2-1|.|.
TGTGCCAGCAGTGCGGGTTACAATGAGCAGTTCTTC
CASSAGYNEQFF
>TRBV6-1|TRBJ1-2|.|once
TGTGCCAGCAGCCCAGGGGACTATGGCTACACCTTC
CASSPGDYGYTF
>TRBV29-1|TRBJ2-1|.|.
TGCAGCGTTATTTGGGGTAGGGATGAGCAGTTCTTC
CSVIWGRDEQFF
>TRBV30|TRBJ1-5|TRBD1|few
TGTGCCTGGAGTGTACAAGCAGGGGGGCAGCCCCAGCATTTT
CAWSVQAGGQPQHF
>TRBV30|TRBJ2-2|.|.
TGTGCCTGGAACCCGGGCTTGAACACCGGGGAGCTGTTTTTT
CAWNPGLNTGELFF
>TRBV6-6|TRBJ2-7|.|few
TGTGCCAGCAGTCCACAGGGATCCTACGAGCAGTACTTC
CASSPQGSYEQYF
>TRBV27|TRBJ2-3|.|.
TGTGCCAGCAGTGTGGGGTCAGATACGCAGTATTTT
CASSVGSDTQYF
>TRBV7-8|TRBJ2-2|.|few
TGTGCCAGCAGCGGGTGGGAGCGCACCGGGGAGCTGTTTTTT
CASSGWERTGELFF
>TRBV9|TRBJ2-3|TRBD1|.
TGTGCCAGCAGCGAACCCGGGACAGGGGATGGAGATACGCAGTATTTT
CASSEPGTGDGDTQYF
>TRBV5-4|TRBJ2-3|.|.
TGTGCCAGCAGCTTGGGTAACACAGATACGCAGTATTTT
CASSLGNTDTQYF
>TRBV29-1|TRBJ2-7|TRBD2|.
TGCAGCGTTGAAGGTCTAGCGGCGGAACCCTACGAGCAGTACTTC
CSVEGLAAEPYEQYF
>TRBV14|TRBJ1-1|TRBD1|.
TGTGCCAGCAGCCAAACTGACAGGGCTGAAGCTTTCTTT
CASSQTDRAEAFF
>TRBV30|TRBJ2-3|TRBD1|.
TGTGCCTGGAGTCCAGACAGGGGGTGGGCAGATACGCAGTATTTT
CAWSPDRGWADTQYF
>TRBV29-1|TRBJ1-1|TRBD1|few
TGCAGCGTTGAGGGGACAGGGGTGAACACTGAAGCTTTCTTT
CSVEGTGVNTEAFF
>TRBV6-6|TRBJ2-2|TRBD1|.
TGTGCCAGCAGTTACTGGGACAGGGCCGGGGAGCTGTTTTTT
CASSYWDRAGELFF
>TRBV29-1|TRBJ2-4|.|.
TGCAGCGTTGAAGACAGGGGTTTTGACATTCAGTACTTC
CSVEDRGFDIQYF
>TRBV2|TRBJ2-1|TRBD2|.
TGTGCCAGCAGTGTTGGACTAGCGCAACACAATGAGCAGTTCTTC
CASSVGLAQHNEQFF
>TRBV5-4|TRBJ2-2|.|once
TGTGCCAGCAGCCCCCCGAACACCGGGGAGCTGTTTTTT
CASSPPNTGELFF
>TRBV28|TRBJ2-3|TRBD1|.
TGTGCCAGCAGTTCGGGACAGAAGCAGTATTTT
CASSSGQKQYF
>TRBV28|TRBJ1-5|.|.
TGTGCCAGCAGTTTAAACTCCGCGGGAAATCAGCCCCAGCATTTT
CASSLNSAGNQPQHF
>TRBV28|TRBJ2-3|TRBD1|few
TGTGCCAGCAACCAGGGGGCTAGGACAGATACGCAGTATTTT
CASNQGARTDTQYF